The next 16 T cell receptor beta chains were all read from a single sample in a study of blood T cell repertoires in COVID-19. Repertoires were generated with immunoSEQ multiplex PCR, while TCRdb's copy carries only in-frame clones and drops some. The sample lists fewer than 350,000 clones; roughly nine tenths were seen once. Specimen: peripheral blood. These TCRs come from a man aged 35 to 55 with active or convalescent COVID-19.

The chain employs TRBV9 and TRBJ1-3; no reliable D call. There are 14 residues in the CDR3. Trimming pared 0 bases from V and 2 bases from J, leaving 6 bases between. Germline values: CDR1 SGDLS, CDR2 YYNGEE. CDR3 DNA sequence: TGTGCCAGCAGCGTAGGGGCAGCTGGAAACACCATATATTTT. It codes for CASSVGAAGNTIYF.

The rearrangement uses TRBV4-1 and TRBJ2-7; 9 bases match TRBD1. V lost 2 bases, J lost 3 bases, and 8 bases stayed unmatched. The CDR3 sequence is 16 residues long. Germline CDR1 is MGHRA and CDR2 is YSYEKL. CDR3 loop: CASSQNRDRVDYEQYF. The CDR3 nucleotides are TGCGCCAGCAGCCAAAACCGGGACAGGGTGGACTACGAGCAGTACTTC.

The chain couples TRBV6-5 to TRBJ1-1; D call uncertain. Germline V CDR1 and CDR2: MNHEY, SVGAGI. The CDR3 runs 13 residues. V dropped 7 bases and J dropped 0 bases, with 9 bases sitting between them. The CDR3 here is CASIDLLNTEAFF. CDR3 DNA sequence: TGTGCCAGCATAGATCTTTTGAACACTGAAGCTTTCTTT.

This chain connects TRBV4-1 to TRBJ1-1; 8 nucleotides align to TRBD1. V trimming: 2 bases; J trimming: 1 base; junction bases outside the gene matches: 9. Germline assignment: CDR1 MGHRA and CDR2 YSYEKL. CDR3 length: 17 amino acids. CDR3 in amino acids: CASSQTPGGAKNTEAFF. CDR3 bases: TGCGCCAGCAGCCAAACTCCAGGGGGCGCTAAGAACACTGAAGCTTTCTTT.

The chain carries TRBV5-1 and TRBJ1-2; TRBD1 agrees at 9 bases. Germline-derived CDR1 and CDR2 are SGHRS and YFSETQ. The V segment lost 8 bases and the J segment 4 bases; nucleotides outside the gene matches: 6. This CDR3 is built from 13 residues. This CDR3 is CASTPGQGYGYTF. DNA for the CDR3: TGCGCCAGTACTCCGGGACAGGGCTATGGCTACACCTTC.

The chain couples TRBV6-5 to TRBJ1-2, with D perhaps TRBD1 (6 bases). Trimming removed 6 bases from V and 5 bases from J, with 19 bases in between. The CDR3 spans 15 residues. Germline V lookup: CDR1 MNHEY, CDR2 SVGAGI. The CDR3 here is CASSTDTGFGYGYTF. CDR3 bases: TGTGCCAGCAGCACAGACACAGGGTTTGGATATGGCTACACCTTC.

The V and J genes are TRBV19 and TRBJ1-3, with D possibly matching TRBD1 (6 bases). This CDR3 is built from 15 residues. Germline V gives CDR1 LNHDA, CDR2 SQIVND (reference sequence). The germline V and J ends were trimmed by 4 bases and 5 bases, with 15 bases remaining between them. Here the CDR3 reads CASSKEAGVRNTIYF. The CDR3 region has the DNA TGTGCCAGTAGTAAGGAAGCAGGGGTTCGAAACACCATATATTTT.

To note about this clone: A read error may produce the germline difference seen at one junction end. The rearrangement joins TRBV6-1 to TRBJ2-7; TRBD2 might be the D (5 bases). CDR3 size: 13 residues. The germline CDR1 and CDR2 sequences are MNHNS and SASEGT. CDR3 region: CASREGAAYEQYF. The DNA for the CDR3 is TGTGCCAGCAGGGAAGGAGCGGCCTACGAGCAGTACTTC.

This clone was seen more than once but under ten times. The chain recombines TRBV27 with TRBJ2-3, with 7 bases identical to TRBD1. In germline, CDR1 is MNHEY, CDR2 SMNVEV (reference sequence). Trimming at V came to 5 bases and at J to 4 bases, leaving 6 bases not matched to a gene. CDR3 length: 14 amino acids. The CDR3 sequence is CASSLRQGADTQYF. The CDR3 region has the DNA TGTGCCAGCAGTCTCCGACAGGGAGCAGATACGCAGTATTTT.

The rearrangement joins TRBV24-1 to TRBJ2-1; 13 bases fit TRBD2. V was pared by 0 bases and J by 4 bases, with 2 bases of the junction left unmatched. The CDR3 spans 17 residues. Germline V lookup: CDR1 KGHDR, CDR2 SFDVKD. The CDR3 DNA reads TGTGCCACCAGTGATTTGTGGACTAGCGGGAGTTACAATGAGCAGTTCTTC. As protein: CATSDLWTSGSYNEQFF.

Comment on this clone: The sample has other DNA sequences that encode this CDR3 too. The V call is TRBV7-2, the J call TRBJ2-6; D remains unclear. The CDR3 sequence is 14 residues long. Germline V gene sequence: CDR1 SGHTA, CDR2 FQGNSA. The V and J ends lost 5 bases and 0 bases respectively, with 5 bases between them. The CDR3 nucleotides read TGTGCCAGCAGCCTCTCCTCTGGGGCCAACGTCCTGACTTTC. The encoded protein is CASSLSSGANVLTF.

The gene calls are TRBV25-1 and TRBJ2-1, with TRBD1 matching over 7 bases. V lost 6 bases and J lost 0; bases outside the gene matches: 8. The CDR3 has 16 residues. Germline assignment: CDR1 MGHDK and CDR2 SYGVNS. CDR3 protein: CASSADRASSYNEQFF. The CDR3 coding sequence is TGTGCCAGCAGCGCCGACAGGGCAAGCTCCTACAATGAGCAGTTCTTC.

The J gene is TRBJ2-1, the V gene TRBV7-6; the match to TRBD2 covers 10 bases. J lost 9 bases, V lost 4 bases, and 18 bases had no gene match. This CDR3 region has 18 residues. The germline V gene has CDR1 SGHVS and CDR2 FNYEAQ. CDR3 nucleotides: TGTGCCAGCAGCTCCCTCCTGTCAGTAGCGGGAGGTTCAGCTGAGCAGTTCTTC. This gives the protein CASSSLLSVAGGSAEQFF.

The chain links TRBV5-4 to TRBJ2-7; 9 positions agree with TRBD2. Germline trimming cut 4 bases from V and 4 bases from J; bases unmatched to any gene: 6. The CDR3 is 14 amino acids. CDR1 is SGHNT and CDR2 is YYREEE in the germline V gene (reference sequence). The CDR3 coding sequence is TGTGCCAGCAGCCCTGGACTAGCGCGGTACGAGCAGTACTTC. Residues: CASSPGLARYEQYF.

This clone was seen a handful of times. The chain is built from TRBV7-9 and TRBJ2-5, with TRBD1 identical over 8 bases. The CDR3 runs to 13 residues. CDR1 and CDR2 (germline): SEHNR, FQNEAQ (reference sequence). Trimming cost V 6 bases and J 5 bases; bases outside gene matches: 5. CDR3 sequence (DNA): TGTGCCAGCAGGGCAGGGGGCAGTGAGACCCAGTACTTC. It encodes CASRAGGSETQYF.

This clone was seen a single time. The junction departs from germline at one end; a sequencing error may be responsible. The V call is TRBV7-7, the J call TRBJ1-2; D is unresolved. CDR3 length equals 15 residues. Germline lookup yields CDR1 SSHAT and CDR2 FNYEAQ (reference sequence). This chain's CDR3 is CASSLDSPPVYGYTF. The CDR3 DNA is TGTGCTAGCAGCTTAGATTCCCCTCCCGTCTATGGCTACACCTTC.